The next 28 T cell receptor beta chains were all read from a single sample in a study of blood T cell repertoires in COVID-19 (dated by TCRdb to the early 2020s). Library prep was done by the immunoSEQ multiplex PCR assay. Entries here come from immuneACCESS through TCRdb and include only in-frame sequences with V and J called. Some clones fail to appear in such tables; in the studies checked, an unresolved V gene covers under half of the shortfall, and the cause of the remainder is unknown. Here the sample has about half a million clones; less than 90% occur a single time. The leading ten clones occupy 8.3% of the sample. Material: PBMCs or T cells enriched from blood (not recorded which). The receptors derive from a woman in her sixties who had recovered from COVID-19.

The V call is TRBV11-2, the J call TRBJ2-5, with a tentative D call TRBD1 (6 bases). CDR3 length: 15 residues. Germline V lookup: CDR1 SGHAT, CDR2 FQNNGV. V shed 2 bases and J shed 4 bases, with 14 bases lying between them. This CDR3 is CASSLYYREGETQYF. The CDR3 region has the DNA TGTGCCAGCAGCTTATATTACAGGGAAGGAGAGACCCAGTACTTC.

V and J are TRBV6-5 and TRBJ2-2, with D possibly TRBD2 on 6 matching bases. Germline lookup yields CDR1 MNHEY and CDR2 SVGAGI. CDR3 size: 13 residues. Between the trimmed V and J ends, which lost 7 bases and 8 bases, there was a span of 14 bases. CDR3 DNA sequence: TGTGCCAGCATGAAGCGGGCGGGGGGGGAGCTGTTTTTT. Residues: CASMKRAGGELFF.

The V gene is TRBV2, the J gene TRBJ1-2; perhaps TRBD1 as D (5 bases). Trimming removed 6 bases at V and 0 bases at J, with 14 bases between. This CDR3 is built from 15 residues. Germline V gene sequence: CDR1 SNHLY, CDR2 FYNNEI. The CDR3 reads CASRPREAANYGYTF. The CDR3 DNA is TGTGCCAGCAGGCCCAGGGAGGCGGCTAACTATGGCTACACCTTC.

V usage is TRBV2 and J usage is TRBJ1-1, with 8 bases lining up with TRBD1. The CDR3 is 12 amino acids. Trimming took 8 bases from V and 10 from J; bases not matched to a gene: 9. Germline V gene sequence: CDR1 SNHLY, CDR2 FYNNEI. The CDR3 spells CASGTGQGGAFF. The CDR3, as DNA: TGTGCCAGCGGGACAGGCCAAGGGGGAGCTTTCTTT. The entire variable domain, with the rest obtained from reference TRBV2 and TRBJ1-1, is as follows: EPEVTQTPSHQVTQMGQEVILRCVPISNHLYFYWYRQILGQKVEFLVSFYNNEISEKSEIFDDQFSVERPDGSNFTLKIRSTKLEDSAMYFCASGTGQGGAFFGQGTRLTVV.

This clone came up once. The chain carries TRBV12-3 or TRBV12-4 and TRBJ1-4, with TRBD1 identical over 7 bases. The CDR3 length is 13 residues. The ends lost 11 bases at V and 3 bases at J; junction bases unmatched: 6. This CDR3 is CASNTGANEKLFF. CDR3 DNA: TGTGCCTCCAACACAGGGGCTAATGAAAAACTGTTTTTT.

V usage is TRBV29-1 and J usage is TRBJ1-2; the D gene is possibly TRBD1 (6 bases). V dropped 6 bases and J dropped 8 bases, with 28 bases sitting between them. Germline values: CDR1 SQVTM, CDR2 ANQGSEA. This CDR3 is built from 16 residues. For the CDR3, the DNA is TGCAGCGTCCCCACACGAGATAAGGGGGGGAAGGGAGGCTACACCTTC. Translation gives CSVPTRDKGGKGGYTF.

The chain uses TRBV25-1 and TRBJ2-7; 7 bases are shared with TRBD1. Looked up from germline, CDR1 is MGHDK and CDR2 is SYGVNS. Losses at the gene ends were 3 bases for V and 5 bases for J; bases not matched to a gene: 7. The CDR3 sequence is 14 residues long. Here the CDR3 reads CASSDPHRGNEQYF. The CDR3 region has the DNA TGTGCCAGCAGTGACCCTCACAGGGGAAACGAGCAGTACTTC.

In regard to this clone: The sample contains more than one DNA sequence encoding this CDR3. This chain's CDR3 is CASSLPGNTIYF. The CDR3 bases are TGTGCCAGCAGTTTACCGGGAAACACCATATATTTT. The chain is built from TRBV12-3 or TRBV12-4 and TRBJ1-3, with no clear D. CDR3 length equals 12 residues. The germline V and J ends were trimmed by 2 bases and 4 bases, with 3 bases remaining between them.

This clone was detected once. The gene calls are TRBV3-1 (or the pseudogene TRBV3-2) and TRBJ2-2; no clear D gene. In germline, CDR1 is LGHDT, CDR2 YNNKEL (reference sequence). Trimming took off 0 bases at V and 7 bases at J, with 12 bases between the two ends. The CDR3 extends over 15 amino acids. In DNA form, the CDR3 reads TGTGCCAGCAGCCAAGATCGACTGAGGAACGGGGAGCTGTTTTTT. Translation: CASSQDRLRNGELFF.

V and J are TRBV5-1 and TRBJ2-7; TRBD1 aligns across 8 bases. In germline, CDR1 is SGHRS, CDR2 YFSETQ. This CDR3 has 14 amino acids. V trimming: 1 base; J trimming: 7 bases; junction bases outside the gene matches: 7. The CDR3 sequence is CASSLTGGSVEQYV. The DNA of the CDR3 is TGCGCCAGCAGCTTGACAGGGGGTTCTGTAGAGCAGTACGTC.

The chain links TRBV5-1 to TRBJ1-2; D possibly corresponds to TRBD1 (6 bases). Trimming cost V 2 bases and J 4 bases, with 15 bases left between them. The germline gives CDR1 SGHRS, CDR2 YFSETQ. This CDR3 region has 15 residues. CDR3 protein: CASSFQQGEGYGYTF. CDR3 sequence (DNA): TGCGCCAGCAGCTTCCAACAGGGCGAGGGCTATGGCTACACCTTC.

This rearrangement joins TRBV4-2 to TRBJ2-5; a weak D match, TRBD2 (7 bases). Trimming took 1 base from V and 1 from J, leaving 16 bases between them. Germline CDR1 is LGHNA and CDR2 is YNFKEQ. This CDR3 comprises 17 residues. In DNA form, the CDR3 reads TGTGCCAGCAGCCAAGTTTGGCAGGGAGGGGGCCAAGAGACCCAGTACTTC. Translated: CASSQVWQGGGQETQYF.

Only one count was recorded for this clone. The J gene is TRBJ2-7, the V gene TRBV10-3, with 9 bases matching TRBD1. With 4 bases clipped from V and 4 bases from J, the junction kept 5 bases outside the gene matches. Germline CDR1 and CDR2: ENHRY and SYGVKD. CDR3 length: 14 residues. DNA of the CDR3: TGTGCCATCAGTGCCGGGACAGGGAAATACGAGCAGTACTTC. Its protein is CAISAGTGKYEQYF.

This clone was detected only once. The chain is built from TRBV2 and TRBJ2-3, with 13 bases that match TRBD2. The V and J ends lost 5 bases and 2 bases, in that order; junction bases with no gene match: 7. Germline loops: CDR1 SNHLY, CDR2 FYNNEI. There are 17 residues in the CDR3. The chain's CDR3 is CASSLTSGGRHTDTQYF. The DNA of the CDR3 is TGTGCCAGCAGTCTGACTAGCGGGGGGCGACACACAGATACGCAGTATTTT.

About this clone: Other DNA sequences in the sample encode the same CDR3. The chain carries TRBV10-3 and TRBJ1-6; D possibly corresponds to TRBD1 (6 bases). Germline CDR1 and CDR2: ENHRY and SYGVKD. This CDR3 comprises 16 residues. The V end was cut by 3 bases, the J end by 1 base, with 10 bases between. This chain's CDR3 is CAISEGGSSYNSPLHF. CDR3 DNA sequence: TGTGCCATCAGTGAAGGGGGTTCGTCCTATAATTCACCCCTCCACTTT.

The V and J genes are TRBV13 and TRBJ2-7; possible D gene TRBD2, 6 bases. Germline CDR1 reads PRHDT; CDR2 reads FYEKMQ (reference sequence). V was shortened by 6 bases and J by 6 bases, with 12 bases between the two germline ends. The CDR3 sequence is 12 residues long. The CDR3 DNA is TGTGCCAGCAGTTTCCGGGACTCCGAGCAGTACGTC. It specifies CASSFRDSEQYV.

The gene calls are TRBV19 and TRBJ1-4; the D is unclear. In germline, CDR1 is LNHDA, CDR2 SQIVND (reference sequence). Trimming removed 4 bases at V and 0 bases at J, with 6 bases between. The CDR3 is 14 amino acids. The CDR3 bases are TGTGCCAGTAGTACAGTTGCAACTAATGAAAAACTGTTTTTT. Residues: CASSTVATNEKLFF.

The chain uses TRBV4-1 and TRBJ2-3; 8 bases line up with TRBD2. The germline V gene has CDR1 MGHRA and CDR2 YSYEKL. The CDR3 has 17 amino acids. The J segment lost 4 bases and the V segment lost 3 bases, leaving 12 bases of the junction unmatched. CDR3 nucleotides: TGCGCCAGCAGCCACACCGCCCGGGGGGGCCGAGCAGATACGCAGTATTTT. This gives the protein CASSHTARGGRADTQYF.

The gene calls are TRBV5-1 and TRBJ1-2; TRBD1 matches 7 bases. The CDR3 has 15 residues. V trimming: 2 bases; J trimming: 3 bases; junction bases outside the gene matches: 7. The germline V gene encodes CDR1 SGHRS and CDR2 YFSETQ. CDR3 nucleotide sequence: TGCGCCAGCAGCTTAGGCGGACAGGATCACTATGGCTACACCTTC. The encoded protein is CASSLGGQDHYGYTF.

The chain links TRBV9 to TRBJ2-3; 13 bases align to TRBD2. The CDR3 totals 20 residues. Unmatched junction bases numbered 15, after V lost 0 bases and J lost 5 bases. The germline CDR1 and CDR2 sequences are SGDLS and YYNGEE. In DNA form, the CDR3 reads TGTGCCAGCAGCGTAGCCGGTGGGACGACTAGCGGGGGGAGGGAAGATACGCAGTATTTT. Protein sequence: CASSVAGGTTSGGREDTQYF.

Here the CDR3 reads CSVTGTGTNTEAFF. The CDR3 DNA is TGCAGCGTTACGGGGACAGGCACGAACACTGAAGCTTTCTTT. This chain connects TRBV29-1 to TRBJ1-1, with TRBD1 matching 8 bases. J lost 1 base, V lost 5 bases, and 6 bases had no gene match. Germline CDR1 is SQVTM and CDR2 is ANQGSEA. This CDR3 has 14 amino acids.

Note on this clone: This may arise from a read error, as a much more abundant clone is one base away. The rearrangement links TRBV24-1 to TRBJ1-2, with D maybe TRBD1 (5 bases). The germline V gene encodes CDR1 KGHDR and CDR2 SFDVKD. The V end lost 6 bases, the J end lost 2 bases, and 6 bases lay between the germline ends. CDR3 length: 12 amino acids. The CDR3 bases are TGTGCCACCAGTCCAGGGAACTATGGCTACACCTTC. Translated, it gives CATSPGNYGYTF.

The V and J genes are TRBV5-5 and TRBJ1-1; tentatively, D is TRBD1 (6 bases). Germline V gives CDR1 SGHKS, CDR2 YYEKEE (reference sequence). The ends were cut back, 4 bases at V and 1 base at J, with 14 bases in the middle. The CDR3 length is 15 residues. The CDR3 region has the DNA TGTGCCAGCAGCATTCGGAGACAGGAGAACACTGAAGCTTTCTTT. Its translation: CASSIRRQENTEAFF.

At least ten counts were recorded for this clone. The chain is built from TRBV2 and TRBJ1-1; 8 nucleotides line up with TRBD1. CDR1 is SNHLY and CDR2 is FYNNEI in the germline V gene. Losses at the gene ends were 7 bases for V and 1 base for J; bases not matched to a gene: 8. This CDR3 comprises 15 residues. As DNA, the CDR3 is TGTGCCAGCACCCTAGCCGGGACAGGGAACACTGAAGCTTTCTTT. As protein: CASTLAGTGNTEAFF.

The V gene is TRBV18, the J gene TRBJ2-2; D is unresolved. The ends were cut back, 3 bases at V and 0 bases at J, with 8 bases in the middle. From germline, CDR1 is KGHSH and CDR2 LQKENI. This CDR3 comprises 15 residues. The CDR3 coding sequence is TGTGCCAGCTCACCCACTGACACGAACACCGGGGAGCTGTTTTTT. Translating it yields CASSPTDTNTGELFF.

The J gene is TRBJ2-3, the V gene TRBV5-1; D is perhaps TRBD1 (5 bases). This CDR3 comprises 14 residues. CDR1 SGHRS and CDR2 YFSETQ come from the germline V gene. The ends were cut back, 2 bases at V and 2 bases at J, with 9 bases in the middle. The CDR3 sequence is CASSFGRVTDTQYF. CDR3 nucleotides: TGCGCCAGCAGCTTCGGCAGGGTCACAGATACGCAGTATTTT. Full variable domain (rest looked up from reference TRBV5-1 and TRBJ2-3): KAGVTQTPRYLIKTRGQQVTLSCSPISGHRSVSWYQQTPGQGLQFLFEYFSETQRNKGNFPGRFSGRQFSNSRSEMNVSTLELGDSALYLCASSFGRVTDTQYFGPGTRLTVL.

The chain joins TRBV3-1 (or the pseudogene TRBV3-2) to TRBJ2-2; 8 bases match TRBD2. J lost 3 bases, V lost 1 base, and 4 bases had no gene match. Germline assignment: CDR1 LGHDT and CDR2 YNNKEL (reference sequence). This CDR3 contains 16 residues. CDR3 loop: CASSQGGGTYTGELFF. The CDR3 DNA reads TGTGCCAGCAGCCAAGGCGGGGGGACTTACACCGGGGAGCTGTTTTTT.

The chain combines TRBV9 with TRBJ2-1; a possible D gene is TRBD2 (5 bases). Germline V gene sequence: CDR1 SGDLS, CDR2 YYNGEE. Trimming left V 6 bases short and J 0 bases short, with 13 bases between. The CDR3 runs 15 residues. The CDR3 spells CASTRTSSSYNEQFF. The CDR3 coding sequence is TGTGCCAGCACCCGGACTTCCAGCTCCTACAATGAGCAGTTCTTC. Full variable domain (rest looked up from reference TRBV9 and TRBJ2-1): DSGVTQTPKHLITATGQRVTLRCSPRSGDLSVYWYQQSLDQGLQFLIQYYNGEERAKGNILERFSAQQFPDLHSELNLSSLELGDSALYFCASTRTSSSYNEQFFGPGTRLTVL.